This TCR beta chain was documented in a study of T cell responses to AZD1222 COVID-19 vaccine. General study findings and limits: Baseline testing showed seropositivity in only six AZD1222 recipients.

The CDR3 sequence is 13 residues long. V was shortened by 5 bases and J by 5 bases, with 10 bases between the two germline ends. CDR1 is SGHTA, CDR2 FQGTGA, per germline. Generated by immunoSEQ multiplex PCR, the TCRdb table keeps only in-frame clones and is missing some. In the table there are approximately 100,000 clones, around nine tenths of which are singletons. Comment on this clone: What it binds is unknown.

The V call is TRBV7-3, the J call TRBJ2-1, with D perhaps assigned TRBD1 or TRBD2 (5 bases each). Sequenced material: peripheral blood, taken 28 days after the second AZD1222 dose. The origin of this receptor is an adult who received the AZD1222 COVID-19 vaccine. In nucleotides, the CDR3 is TGTGCCAGCAGCCTGGGACCTAACAATGAGCAGTTCTTC. It yields the protein CASSLGPNNEQFF.